Presented here are 9 T cell receptor beta chains from one specimen sequenced in a study of blood T cell repertoires in COVID-19. Sequencing used immunoSEQ multiplex PCR; TCRdb keeps in-frame clones, though not all of them. The sample has 250,000 to 350,000 clones; around 90% are singletons. Sequenced: peripheral blood. Receptor source: a woman aged 50 to 65 who had recovered from COVID-19.

This chain connects TRBV14 to TRBJ1-1; the D gene is possibly TRBD1 (6 bases). CDR3 length equals 16 residues. The V gene lost 0 bases and the J gene lost 1 base, with 12 bases spanning the gap. Germline V gene lookup returns CDR1 SGHDN and CDR2 FVKESK. The CDR3 region is CASSQDGRGRNTEAFF. The DNA of the CDR3 is TGTGCCAGCAGCCAAGACGGCAGGGGCAGGAACACTGAAGCTTTCTTT.

The chain joins TRBV5-1 to TRBJ2-2; 8 bases are a match to TRBD1. Germline V gives CDR1 SGHRS, CDR2 YFSETQ. This CDR3 is built from 15 residues. V trimming: 2 bases; J trimming: 3 bases; junction bases outside the gene matches: 3. CDR3 sequence (DNA): TGCGCCAGCAGCTTTCAGGGGGCGGACACCGGGGAGCTGTTTTTT. The encoded protein is CASSFQGADTGELFF.

The chain couples TRBV20-1 to TRBJ2-3; the D gene is possibly TRBD2 (6 bases). The germline CDR1 and CDR2 sequences are DFQATT and SNEGSKA (reference sequence). This CDR3 contains 11 residues. Trimming took 6 bases from V and 7 from J, leaving 11 bases between them. The CDR3 sequence is CSATRLNTQYF. The CDR3 nucleotides are TGCAGTGCGACTAGGCTGAATACGCAGTATTTT.

The gene calls are TRBV27 and TRBJ1-2; D gene unclear. Per germline, CDR1 MNHEY and CDR2 SMNVEV (reference sequence). The V gene lost 2 bases and the J gene lost 6 bases, with 22 bases spanning the gap. There are 17 residues in the CDR3. CDR3 sequence (DNA): TGTGCCAGCAGTTTACTCCGGGTGGATGGGTCGGCGAATGGCTACACCTTC. This encodes CASSLLRVDGSANGYTF.

Notes on this clone: This sample includes further DNA sequences coding for the same CDR3. The V call is TRBV30, the J call TRBJ1-2; 8 nucleotides line up with TRBD1. From germline, CDR1 is GTSNPN and CDR2 SVGIG (reference sequence). The ends lost 7 bases at V and 7 bases at J; junction bases unmatched: 5. CDR3 length equals 11 residues. The CDR3 coding sequence is TGTGCCTACCAGGGGGCAGGTGGCTACACCTTC. Amino acid sequence: CAYQGAGGYTF.

This rearrangement joins TRBV5-6 to TRBJ2-5; D gene unclear. Germline values: CDR1 SGHDT, CDR2 YYEEEE. This CDR3 spans 12 amino acids. V shed 2 bases and J shed 0 bases, with 2 bases lying between them. In DNA, the CDR3 is TGTGCCAGCAGCTTTAACCAAGAGACCCAGTACTTC. Residues: CASSFNQETQYF. Variable domain in full (rest from reference TRBV5-6 and TRBJ2-5): DAGVTQSPTHLIKTRGQQVTLRCSPKSGHDTVSWYQQALGQGPQFIFQYYEEEERQRGNFPDRFSGHQFPNYSSELNVNALLLGDSALYLCASSFNQETQYFGPGTRLLVL.

CDR3 residues: CATPTPRHQFHEQYF. The CDR3 region has the DNA TGCGCCACTCCCACACCCCGCCATCAGTTTCACGAGCAGTACTTC. V is TRBV5-1 and J is TRBJ2-7; no reliable D call. The germline V gene has CDR1 SGHRS and CDR2 YFSETQ. The CDR3 has 15 residues. Trimming left V 9 bases short and J 5 bases short, with 24 bases between.

The V gene is TRBV7-2, the J gene TRBJ1-1; D possibly corresponds to TRBD1 (5 bases). The V and J ends lost 7 bases and 1 base respectively, with 13 bases between them. This CDR3 comprises 14 residues. From germline, CDR1 is SGHTA and CDR2 FQGNSA. CDR3 nucleotides: TGTGCCAGCAAACCTGGCCAGGGGAACACTGAAGCTTTCTTT. This encodes CASKPGQGNTEAFF.

J is TRBJ2-3 and V is TRBV27; weak D call: TRBD2 (6 bases). Trimming pared 2 bases from V and 5 bases from J, leaving 14 bases between. There are 15 residues in the CDR3. Germline assignment: CDR1 MNHEY and CDR2 SMNVEV (reference sequence). This CDR3 reads CASSLVGGLRDTQYF. DNA for the CDR3: TGTGCCAGCAGTTTAGTGGGGGGTCTTCGAGATACGCAGTATTTT.